One and the same sample provided the 32 T cell receptor beta chains below, sequenced in a study of control samples from healthy donors and cancer patients. Assay used: immunoSEQ multiplex PCR; TCRdb lists only in-frame clones, some missing. The sample lists 65,000 to 70,000 clones, approximately 84% occurring once. Sequencing was performed on PBMCs. Source of these receptors: a woman aged 45-65 years with lung cancer.

This chain uses TRBV5-6 with TRBJ1-4, with D tentatively TRBD1 (6 bases). The CDR3 length is 14 residues. The V end was cut by 2 bases, the J end by 6 bases, with 11 bases between. Germline V gene lookup returns CDR1 SGHDT and CDR2 YYEEEE. The CDR3 is CASSFQGRDEKLFF. CDR3 bases: TGTGCCAGCAGCTTTCAGGGGAGGGATGAAAAACTGTTTTTT.

The V and J genes are TRBV29-1 and TRBJ1-6; no clear D. The germline gives CDR1 SQVTM, CDR2 ANQGSEA. The CDR3 is 13 residues long. V lost 6 bases to trimming and J lost 6 bases, with 12 bases between them. This CDR3 is CSVSTGPNSPLHF. CDR3 DNA: TGCAGCGTCAGTACCGGTCCTAATTCACCCCTCCACTTT. The variable domain in full, with the rest retrieved from reference TRBV29-1 and TRBJ1-6, is SAVISQKPSRDICQRGTSLTIQCQVDSQVTMMFWYRQQPGQSLTLIATANQGSEATYESGFVIDKFPISRPNLTFSTLTVSNMSPEDSSIYLCSVSTGPNSPLHFGNGTRLTVT.

This clone was picked up one time. The chain has TRBV5-1 and TRBJ2-6, with D unresolved. The CDR3 has 14 residues. V lost 4 bases to trimming and J lost 0 bases, with 5 bases between them. The V gene's germline CDR1 is SGHRS and CDR2 YFSETQ. CDR3 loop: CASSIVSGANVLTF. CDR3 nucleotides: TGCGCCAGCAGCATTGTCTCTGGGGCCAACGTCCTGACTTTC.

V gene TRBV11-3 combines with J gene TRBJ2-3, with 9 positions matching TRBD1. After removal of 4 bases from V and 0 bases from J, the junction contained 5 bases not matched to a gene. This CDR3 is 16 amino acids long. Germline CDR1 and CDR2: SGHNT and YENEEA. CDR3 nucleotide sequence: TGTGCCAGCAGCTCTCGACAGGGGGGAAGCACAGATACGCAGTATTTT. It is translated as CASSSRQGGSTDTQYF.

The J gene is TRBJ1-4, the V gene TRBV5-1; TRBD1 matches 12 bases. V gave up 4 bases and J gave up 6 bases; unmatched junction bases: 4. The length of the CDR3 is 15 residues. The V gene's germline CDR1 is SGHRS and CDR2 YFSETQ. CDR3 in amino acids: CASSAGQGAYEKLFF. The CDR3 DNA follows: TGCGCCAGCAGCGCGGGACAGGGGGCCTATGAAAAACTGTTTTTT. Full variable domain (remainder filled in from reference TRBV5-1 and TRBJ1-4): KAGVTQTPRYLIKTRGQQVTLSCSPISGHRSVSWYQQTPGQGLQFLFEYFSETQRNKGNFPGRFSGRQFSNSRSEMNVSTLELGDSALYLCASSAGQGAYEKLFFGSGTQLSVL.

J is TRBJ2-3 and V is TRBV7-2; no definite D call. V lost 2 bases, J lost 5 bases, and 5 bases lay in between. CDR3 size: 12 residues. Germline CDR1 and CDR2: SGHTA and FQGNSA. The chain's CDR3 is CASSLSIDTQYF. In nucleotides, the CDR3 is TGTGCCAGCAGCTTAAGTATAGATACGCAGTATTTT. The entire variable domain, with the rest obtained from reference TRBV7-2 and TRBJ2-3, is as follows: GAGVSQSPSNKVTEKGKDVELRCDPISGHTALYWYRQSLGQGLEFLIYFQGNSAPDKSGLPSDRFSAERTGGSVSTLTIQRTQQEDSAVYLCASSLSIDTQYFGPGTRLTVL.

This chain joins TRBV10-3 and TRBJ2-7, with 11 nucleotides matching TRBD2. Germline lookup yields CDR1 ENHRY and CDR2 SYGVKD. The trim removed 6 bases at V and 0 bases at J, leaving 4 bases unmatched. This CDR3 comprises 15 residues. The CDR3 sequence: CAIRPSGGSSYEQYF. CDR3 coding DNA: TGTGCCATCAGGCCTAGCGGGGGGAGCTCCTACGAGCAGTACTTC.

This clone was seen a single time. This chain links TRBV29-1 with TRBJ2-3; D may match TRBD1 or TRBD2 (5 bases each). Germline V gene lookup returns CDR1 SQVTM and CDR2 ANQGSEA. V lost 1 base and J lost 0, with 14 bases in between. The CDR3 runs 16 residues. CDR3 DNA sequence: TGCAGCGTTGAAGGGGGGAAGGGGTACAGCACAGATACGCAGTATTTT. It specifies CSVEGGKGYSTDTQYF.

This chain connects TRBV27 to TRBJ1-2, with a weak D call TRBD1 (6 bases). This CDR3 has 13 amino acids. V was trimmed by 4 bases and J by 5 bases, leaving 11 bases between them. Germline V lookup: CDR1 MNHEY, CDR2 SMNVEV (reference sequence). The CDR3 spells CASSSGVRYGYTF. The DNA for the CDR3 is TGTGCCAGCAGTTCAGGGGTGAGGTATGGCTACACCTTC.

This clone came up a few times. The rearrangement uses TRBV6-5 and TRBJ2-7; D unresolved. The CDR3 runs to 12 residues. Germline V gene data show CDR1 as MNHEY and CDR2 as SVGAGI. V was pared by 0 bases and J by 6 bases, with 6 bases between. DNA of the CDR3: TGTGCCAGCAGTTACTCTAGGAGCGAGCAGTACTTC. This codes for CASSYSRSEQYF.

This clone was observed a handful of times. This chain joins TRBV7-3 and TRBJ2-2, with 7 bases lining up with TRBD2. The germline V gene encodes CDR1 SGHTA and CDR2 FQGTGA. The CDR3 length is 16 residues. V lost 0 bases to trimming and J lost 1 base; unmatched junction nucleotides: 2. The CDR3 reads CASSLTVAGNTGELFF. The CDR3 DNA follows: TGTGCCAGCAGCTTAACGGTAGCGGGGAACACCGGGGAGCTGTTTTTT.

The V gene is TRBV2, the J gene TRBJ1-5; TRBD1 might be the D (6 bases). The CDR3 length is 13 residues. Germline V lookup: CDR1 SNHLY, CDR2 FYNNEI. Deletions cut 6 bases from V and 5 bases from J, with 11 bases between. CDR3 in DNA: TGTGCCAGCAGCTACAGGGAAGATCAGCCCCAGCATTTT. It is translated as CASSYREDQPQHF.

V gene TRBV10-3 combines with J gene TRBJ2-7; D is ambiguous. This CDR3 comprises 11 residues. Trimming removed 5 bases from V and 5 bases from J, with 7 bases in between. Per germline, CDR1 ENHRY and CDR2 SYGVKD. The CDR3: CAISSSDEQYF. The CDR3 bases are TGTGCCATCAGTTCAAGTGACGAGCAGTACTTC.

CDR3: CASSYGGGGYEQYF. CDR3 sequence (DNA): TGTGCCAGCAGTTACGGCGGGGGTGGCTACGAGCAGTACTTC. The chain recombines TRBV6-2 or TRBV6-3 with TRBJ2-7, with 7 positions matching TRBD2. V lost 2 bases, J lost 3 bases, and 4 bases stayed unmatched. This CDR3 region has 14 residues. Germline V gives CDR1 MNHEY, CDR2 SVGEGT.

The chain joins TRBV19 to TRBJ2-2; weak D call: TRBD1 (6 bases). Trimming took off 5 bases at V and 6 bases at J, with 7 bases between the two ends. Germline V CDR1 and CDR2: LNHDA, SQIVND (reference sequence). The CDR3 has 12 amino acids. CDR3 sequence: CASSQGSGELFF. Here the CDR3 DNA reads TGTGCCAGTAGTCAGGGGTCCGGGGAGCTGTTTTTT.

This clone was counted a few times. The V and J genes are TRBV7-2 and TRBJ2-3, with 9 bases lining up with TRBD1. The CDR3 loop spans 17 amino acids. Germline CDR1 SGHTA, CDR2 FQGNSA. V lost 2 bases to trimming and J lost 2 bases; unmatched junction nucleotides: 8. In nucleotides, the CDR3 is TGTGCCAGCAGCTTATCCGGGACAGGGAAAGTCACAGATACGCAGTATTTT. This sequence encodes CASSLSGTGKVTDTQYF.

A few counts support this clone. The chain's CDR3 is CASSQLTGGSTEAFF. The CDR3 DNA follows: TGCGCCAGCAGCCAACTGACCGGAGGGAGCACTGAAGCTTTCTTT. The rearrangement joins TRBV4-3 to TRBJ1-1; D is ambiguous. Trimming shortened V by 2 bases and J by 4 bases, and 14 bases separated the two germline ends. The CDR3 length is 15 residues. Germline V lookup: CDR1 LGHNA, CDR2 YSLEER.

This rearrangement joins TRBV29-1 to TRBJ2-3, with D perhaps TRBD2 (7 bases). CDR3 length: 16 residues. CDR1 is SQVTM and CDR2 is ANQGSEA in the germline V gene. Trimming removed 4 bases from V and 2 bases from J, with 19 bases in between. DNA for the CDR3: TGCAGCGTTGGCGCTTGGGGGGGCTCAATCACAGATACGCAGTATTTT. It encodes CSVGAWGGSITDTQYF.

In the case of this clone: Different DNA sequences within this sample yield the same CDR3. V gene TRBV4-3 combines with J gene TRBJ2-1, with D possibly matching TRBD2 (6 bases). The CDR3 extends over 16 amino acids. V lost 0 bases to trimming and J lost 0 bases, with 9 bases between them. The V gene's germline CDR1 is LGHNA and CDR2 YSLEER. CDR3 DNA sequence: TGCGCCAGCAGCCAAGATCGACTAGGCTCCTACAATGAGCAGTTCTTC. Amino acids: CASSQDRLGSYNEQFF.

The rearrangement uses TRBV14 and TRBJ1-2, with D perhaps matching TRBD1 (6 bases). The CDR3 covers 14 residues. The germline CDR1 and CDR2 sequences are SGHDN and FVKESK. With 4 bases removed from V and 7 bases from J, the gap between germline ends came to 16 bases. Here the CDR3 DNA reads TGTGCCAGCAGCCTGATGGGGACACCCCGTGGCTACACCTTC. As protein: CASSLMGTPRGYTF.

The chain links TRBV5-1 to TRBJ1-2; 10 bases agree with TRBD1. This CDR3 spans 15 amino acids. J was trimmed by 4 bases and V by 4 bases; bases with no gene match: 7. Germline V lookup: CDR1 SGHRS, CDR2 YFSETQ. The chain's CDR3 is CASSAGQGEAYGYTF. Written as DNA, the CDR3 is TGCGCCAGCAGCGCAGGACAGGGGGAGGCCTATGGCTACACCTTC.

The V call is TRBV6-5, the J call TRBJ1-1, with a possible D match to TRBD1 (5 bases). CDR1 is MNHEY and CDR2 is SVGAGI in the germline V gene. This CDR3 spans 13 amino acids. CDR3 sequence reads: CVSRRGVNTEAFF. CDR3 nucleotides: TGTGTCTCCCGTCGAGGGGTGAACACTGAAGCTTTCTTT.

This chain joins TRBV7-9 and TRBJ2-2; 7 nucleotides align to TRBD2. V lost 11 bases, J lost 2 bases, and 5 bases stayed unmatched. Germline CDR1 is SEHNR and CDR2 is FQNEAQ (reference sequence). This CDR3 contains 13 residues. The CDR3 DNA is TGTGCCGGGGAGGGGACCAACACCGGGGAGCTGTTTTTT. It codes for CAGEGTNTGELFF.

This chain uses TRBV4-3 with TRBJ2-4; D remains unclear. Germline CDR1 reads LGHNA; CDR2 reads YSLEER. V lost 0 bases and J 7 bases, leaving 10 bases between the germline ends. The CDR3 sequence is 14 residues long. The CDR3 spells CASSQDETNNIQYF. CDR3 coding DNA: TGCGCCAGCAGCCAAGATGAGACGAATAACATTCAGTACTTC.

This clone is a singleton in its sample. This rearrangement joins TRBV25-1 to TRBJ2-7; D may be TRBD1 (6 bases). This CDR3 contains 12 residues. V lost 9 bases and J 2 bases, leaving 11 bases between the germline ends. Per the germline V gene, CDR1 is MGHDK and CDR2 is SYGVNS. The CDR3 region has the DNA TGTGCCAGTGGACAGTCCACCTACGAGCAGTACTTC. Amino acid sequence: CASGQSTYEQYF.

This rearrangement joins TRBV2 to TRBJ1-4; TRBD1 agrees at 7 bases. V lost 4 bases and J lost 7; bases outside the gene matches: 6. CDR1 SNHLY and CDR2 FYNNEI come from the germline V gene. This CDR3 region has 14 residues. The CDR3 sequence is CASSAPTGFEKLFF. The CDR3 bases are TGTGCCAGCAGTGCACCGACAGGGTTTGAAAAACTGTTTTTT.

The CDR3 reads CASSTPGLAGGPNEQFF. The CDR3 nucleotides are TGTGCCAGCAGTACCCCGGGACTAGCGGGGGGGCCCAATGAGCAGTTCTTC. The chain joins TRBV27 to TRBJ2-1; 16 bases match TRBD2. The CDR3 has 17 amino acids. Per germline, CDR1 MNHEY and CDR2 SMNVEV (reference sequence). Unmatched junction bases numbered 7, after V lost 5 bases and J lost 6 bases.

The chain uses TRBV19 and TRBJ2-6, with D perhaps TRBD1 (6 bases). The V gene lost 4 bases and the J gene lost 1 base, with 11 bases spanning the gap. The germline V gene encodes CDR1 LNHDA and CDR2 SQIVND (reference sequence). This CDR3 is 16 amino acids long. The CDR3 DNA is TGTGCCAGTAGTACCCGAACAGGGTCTGGGGCCAACGTCCTGACTTTC. The encoded protein is CASSTRTGSGANVLTF.

The rearrangement links TRBV15 to TRBJ1-4; TRBD1 might be the D (6 bases). V was clipped by 4 bases and J by 6 bases, with 15 bases between them. CDR3 length: 15 amino acids. Germline CDR1 reads LNHNV; CDR2 reads YYDKDF (reference sequence). CDR3 sequence reads: CATSIRRGPDEKLFF. In nucleotides, the CDR3 is TGTGCCACCAGCATCCGTCGGGGGCCGGATGAAAAACTGTTTTTT.

This chain connects TRBV18 to TRBJ2-2; 7 bases match TRBD1. In germline, CDR1 is KGHSH, CDR2 LQKENI. The J segment lost 5 bases and the V segment lost 5 bases, leaving 8 bases of the junction unmatched. This CDR3 contains 15 residues. CDR3 sequence reads: CASSIPGTVTGELFF. CDR3 nucleotides: TGTGCCAGCTCAATACCGGGGACAGTTACCGGGGAGCTGTTTTTT.

The rearrangement joins TRBV12-5 to TRBJ2-5, with 11 bases lining up with TRBD2. The CDR3 is 17 residues long. The ends lost 0 bases at V and 2 bases at J; junction bases unmatched: 5. The V gene's germline CDR1 is LGHNT and CDR2 FRNRAP. The CDR3 sequence: CASGLVVTSGGQETQYF. CDR3 DNA sequence: TGTGCTAGTGGTTTGGTAGTTACTAGCGGGGGTCAAGAGACCCAGTACTTC.

CDR3 in amino acids: CASSLGAKGNTEAFF. The CDR3 region has the DNA TGCGCCAGCAGCTTGGGAGCCAAGGGGAACACTGAAGCTTTCTTT. This chain links TRBV5-1 with TRBJ1-1; D gene unclear. Trimming removed 0 bases from V and 1 base from J, with 10 bases in between. The CDR3 sequence is 15 residues long. CDR1 is SGHRS and CDR2 is YFSETQ in the germline V gene. Complete variable domain (other parts from reference TRBV5-1 and TRBJ1-1): KAGVTQTPRYLIKTRGQQVTLSCSPISGHRSVSWYQQTPGQGLQFLFEYFSETQRNKGNFPGRFSGRQFSNSRSEMNVSTLELGDSALYLCASSLGAKGNTEAFFGQGTRLTVV.